The rows below give T cell receptor beta chains drawn from one sample of a study of blood T cells in healthy people across ages. MiXCR was run by TCRdb on the 5' RACE reads, yielding one entry per CDR3 protein. The table has 540,000 or so distinct CDR3 sequences, about 45% seen once. The sample consisted of blood. The receptors originated from a man at least 80 years old in good health. Each CDR3 is given with its conserved first and last residue. Fields, in order: D gene, V gene, J gene, clone size, CDR3 DNA, CDR3 protein. A D gene is named only where the DNA matches it firmly. Not every row has a clone size; where given, it reads once, few, many or a size class.

-,TRBV5-6,TRBJ2-1,few,TGTGCCAGCAGCTTGGGGAGGGAGCAGTTCTTC,CASSLGREQFF
TRBD2,TRBV3-1,TRBJ2-1,-,TGTGCCAGCAGCCCAAGCGGGAGTATGGATGAGCAGTTCTTC,CASSPSGSMDEQFF
-,TRBV29-1,TRBJ1-1,-,TGCAGCGCTAGGGCCTTGAACACTGAAGCTTTCTTT,CSARALNTEAFF
TRBD1,TRBV12-3/TRBV12-4,TRBJ2-7,few,TGTGCCAGCAGCCGCCGGACAGGGGGCGTCTGGGCGTACTTC,CASSRRTGGVWAYF
TRBD2,TRBV2,TRBJ2-1,few,TGTGCCAGCAGTGGGCTAGCGGGAGGGTATGAGCAGTTCTTC,CASSGLAGGYEQFF
-,TRBV6-6,TRBJ2-7,many,TGTGCCAGCAGTAACGCAGGGGCCTCCTCCTACGAGCAGTACTTC,CASSNAGASSYEQYF
-,TRBV29-1,TRBJ2-5,few,TGCAGCGTTGTTCTCTTAGAGACCCAGTACTTC,CSVVLLETQYF
-,TRBV5-1,TRBJ2-1,-,TGCGCCAGCAGTACTACTTCGCTAGCTCACAATGAGCAGTTCTTC,CASSTTSLAHNEQFF
-,TRBV6-5,TRBJ2-1,-,TGTGCCAGCAGTTACTCGCCAACGCCAAGCTACAATGAGCAGTTCTTC,CASSYSPTPSYNEQFF
TRBD2,TRBV12-3/TRBV12-4,TRBJ2-7,-,TGTGCCAGCAGCGCCGGGACTAGCATCTACGAGCAGTACTTC,CASSAGTSIYEQYF
-,TRBV7-2,TRBJ2-3,-,TGTGCCAGCAGCGCCCGGGTAGCAGATACGCAGTATTTT,CASSARVADTQYF
TRBD2,TRBV7-2,TRBJ2-3,-,TGTGCCAGCAGCTTAATACCAGCGGGAGTGGGAGATACGCAGTATTTT,CASSLIPAGVGDTQYF
-,TRBV28,TRBJ2-6,-,TGTGCCAGCAGTTTACGTGGCAAAGTTGACTCTGGGGCCAACGTCCTGACTTTC,CASSLRGKVDSGANVLTF
-,TRBV10-1,TRBJ2-1,-,TGCGCCAGCAGTGAGTCGACTCCTAGCGTGAATGAGCAGTTCTTC,CASSESTPSVNEQFF
-,TRBV4-2,TRBJ2-3,-,TGTGCCAGCAGCCCCCAGGGCATTGGCGCAGATACGCAGTATTTT,CASSPQGIGADTQYF
-,TRBV5-1,TRBJ1-2,-,TGCGCCAGCAGCTTGGGGGGGGATATCGTTGACTACACCTTC,CASSLGGDIVDYTF
-,TRBV20-1,TRBJ2-3,many,TGCAGTGCTAGAGGGCCCGGGGAAACTAGCACAGATACGCAGTATTTT,CSARGPGETSTDTQYF
-,TRBV20-1,TRBJ2-5,-,TGCAGTGCCCATATCCAAGAGACCCAGTACTTC,CSAHIQETQYF
-,TRBV6-6,TRBJ1-6,many,TGTGCCAGCAGTTACGAGGACAGAGTCTATAATTCACCCCTCCACTTT,CASSYEDRVYNSPLHF
-,TRBV6-6,TRBJ1-6,-,TGTGCCAGCAGTTACAGCGCGCGCAGCTCCTATAATTCACCCCTCCACTTT,CASSYSARSSYNSPLHF
TRBD1,TRBV27,TRBJ2-1,few,TGTGCCAGCGGGACAGGGAAAGGTGTGGGTTACAATGAGCAGTTCTTC,CASGTGKGVGYNEQFF
-,TRBV12-3/TRBV12-4,TRBJ2-7,-,TGTGCCAGCAGTACTAGAGGGAGCCGAGCCGAGCAGTACTTC,CASSTRGSRAEQYF
-,TRBV20-1,TRBJ1-2,-,TGCAGTGCTCCAGAAACCAACTATGGCTACACCTTC,CSAPETNYGYTF
TRBD1,TRBV5-1,TRBJ2-4,few,TGCGCCAGCAGCTTGCAGGGGGCGCAAAACATTCAGTACTTC,CASSLQGAQNIQYF
-,TRBV7-2,TRBJ2-7,-,TGTGCCAGCAGCTTAGGCGGATTACTAGAGCAGTACTTC,CASSLGGLLEQYF
TRBD2,TRBV4-2,TRBJ2-3,few,TGTGCCAGCAGCCAAGATCTAATTACTAGCGGGACTTACCTCACAGATACGCAGTATTTT,CASSQDLITSGTYLTDTQYF
-,TRBV6-5,TRBJ2-1,many,TGTGCCAGCAGTCTGGGAAGGTCCAATGAGCAGTTCTTC,CASSLGRSNEQFF
-,TRBV20-1,TRBJ2-7,-,TGCAGTGCTAAGGGGTTAGGGCTGGGCTACGAGCAGTACTTC,CSAKGLGLGYEQYF
TRBD2,TRBV2,TRBJ2-2,-,TGTGCCAGCAGTGCCCTAGCGGGTTACACCGGGGAGCTGTTTTTT,CASSALAGYTGELFF
-,TRBV5-6,TRBJ2-3,-,TGTGCCAGCAGCCGGTCATTTACGCAGTATTTT,CASSRSFTQYF
TRBD2,TRBV20-1,TRBJ2-3,-,TGCAGTGCGACTAGCGGGAGCCGAGAGACGGATACGCAGTATTTT,CSATSGSRETDTQYF
TRBD1,TRBV6-2/TRBV6-3,TRBJ1-5,-,TGTGCCAGCATTGCCTGGAACAGGGGGACCAATCAGCCCCAGCATTTT,CASIAWNRGTNQPQHF
-,TRBV7-3,TRBJ2-3,-,TGTGCCAGCAGCTTAGCTTATTTAGATACGCAGTATTTT,CASSLAYLDTQYF
TRBD1,TRBV5-8,TRBJ2-7,-,TGTGCCAGCAGCTTGAGACAGGGCCGCTACGAGCAGTACTTC,CASSLRQGRYEQYF
-,TRBV12-3/TRBV12-4,TRBJ1-2,once,TGTGCCAGCAGCTTCAACCGACAGACTGGCTACACCTTC,CASSFNRQTGYTF
-,TRBV7-9,TRBJ2-3,-,TGTGCCAGCAGCTTGCAGGGGCATGATACGCAGTATTTT,CASSLQGHDTQYF
TRBD2,TRBV20-1,TRBJ2-7,-,TGCAGTGCTAGCAGAGGGACTAGCGGTACCTACGAGCAGTACTTC,CSASRGTSGTYEQYF
TRBD1,TRBV30,TRBJ1-1,-,TGTGCCTGGAGTGGCAACAGGGGTACTGAAGCTTTCTTT,CAWSGNRGTEAFF
TRBD2,TRBV4-3,TRBJ2-1,-,TGCGCCAGCAGCCAAAGATCGCCGACGGGGGGCTCCTACAATGAGCAGTTCTTC,CASSQRSPTGGSYNEQFF
TRBD2,TRBV20-1,TRBJ2-3,-,TGCAGTGCAGGGAAAACCGGGACTAGCGGGACTAGCACAGAGACGCAGTATTTT,CSAGKTGTSGTSTETQYF
TRBD2,TRBV20-1,TRBJ2-7,-,TGCAGTGCCAGGACTAGCGTAGGACCCTACGAGCAGTACTTC,CSARTSVGPYEQYF
-,TRBV29-1,TRBJ2-2,-,TGCAGCGTGGCCAGTTCGTCCGGGGAGCTGTTTTTT,CSVASSSGELFF
-,TRBV3-1,TRBJ2-3,-,TGTGCCAGCAGCCACAGGGGTAGCACAGATACGCAGTATTTT,CASSHRGSTDTQYF
TRBD2,TRBV11-2,TRBJ2-3,few,TGTGCCAGCAGCTCCAGTATTGATGCGGCGGGAGTAGTGTCAGATACGCAGTATTTT,CASSSSIDAAGVVSDTQYF
TRBD2,TRBV5-1,TRBJ2-1,once,TGCGCCGGCAGCGGGGGACTAGGAAATGAGCAGTTCTTC,CAGSGGLGNEQFF